This T cell receptor beta chain was sequenced for a study of identifying expanded T cells in peripheral blood. In regard to this clone: Its specificity is not known.

Germline CDR1 reads GTSNPN; CDR2 reads SVGIG (reference sequence). The V and J ends lost 3 bases and 1 base respectively, with 10 bases between them. CDR3 length equals 13 residues. Profiling relied on immunoSEQ multiplex PCR, and the TCRdb table lists in-frame clones only, not all of them. The repertoire has 100,000 or so clones, roughly 88% of them found once; the top ten carry about 6%. Whole-study findings and limits: Approximately two-week clone count variance significantly increased as total template count grew. Differentially abundant clones: about 1.2 between replicates, 16.4 at two to three weeks, around 20 at four.

During the collection period, no donor immune events like infections were recorded. The source is a person aged 18 to 75 in good health. V gene TRBV30 combines with J gene TRBJ2-7, with D maybe TRBD1 (5 bases). Sequencing input: blood. The DNA of the CDR3 is TGTGCCTGGAGGAATGGGGCTTCCTACGAGCAGTACTTC. Translating gives CAWRNGASYEQYF.